The clone carrying this TCR beta chain was seen ten or more times. What it binds is not known. A library of TCRbeta sequences, prepared with unique molecular identifiers, was generated. In TCRdb, the PCR reads were re-called with MiXCR into one record per CDR3 protein. The sample carries 280,000 or so distinct CDR3 sequences, about 9.9% recorded once. The data stem from a study of T-cell reconstitution after alpha-beta-depleted transplantation in children. The study's findings and limits: At the one-year point after transplant, T-cell counts and TCRbeta diversity were found to come mostly from T cells that had been newly produced. Some patients owed their high day-60 TCRbeta diversity to surviving recipient T cells and thymic progenitors.

The CDR3 runs to 12 residues. Trimming left V 4 bases short and J 4 bases short, with 4 bases between. Sequenced material: peripheral blood, taken 180 days after TCRalphabeta/CD19-depleted stem cell transplant. V is TRBV12-3 or TRBV12-4 and J is TRBJ2-2; D gene ambiguous. The TCR comes from a male patient between 2 and 10 years old who had a stem cell transplant for chronic granulomatous disease, so the T cells may come from the graft donor. The CDR3 sequence: CASSSPTGELFF. The CDR3, as DNA: TGTGCCAGCAGTTCACCCACCGGGGAGCTGTTTTTT.